These T cell receptor beta chains were read from a single sample in a study of breast tumors, draining lymph nodes, adjacent tissues. From the multiplex PCR reads, TCRdb called clonotypes with MiXCR, one entry per CDR3 protein. The data hold 120,000 or so distinct CDR3 sequences, with approximately 20% observed a single time. The sample comprised axillary lymph node tissue. Receptor source: a female donor with breast cancer. Some clones in this sample may be carry-over from other donors' samples. Both conserved end residues are part of each CDR3. A D gene is named only where the DNA matches it firmly. The listing skips clone size in some rows; elsewhere it reads once, few, many or a size class.

TRBD1,TRBV7-2,TRBJ2-5,many,14,TGTGCCAGCAGCTCCCGACAGGGGGTTGGGACCCAGTACTTC,CASSSRQGVGTQYF
TRBD2,TRBV6-1,TRBJ2-1,many,15,TGTGCCAGCAAGGCCGGGACTAGCGATGGCCATGAGCAGTTCTTC,CASKAGTSDGHEQFF
TRBD1,TRBV6-1,TRBJ1-1,-,13,TGTGCCAGCAAAATGACAGGGGAGAAGGAAGCTTTCTTT,CASKMTGEKEAFF
-,TRBV29-1,TRBJ1-2,many,15,TGCAGCGTTACCTCTGTCAGTCCCCTTAACTATGGCTACACCTTC,CSVTSVSPLNYGYTF
-,TRBV27,TRBJ2-1,-,14,TGTGCCAGCAGTCCCCTTGGGACTCCCCCTGAGCAGCTCTTC,CASSPLGTPPEQLF
-,TRBV12-3/TRBV12-4,TRBJ2-5,many,13,TGTGCCAGCAGTTTTATACAGGGAGAGACCCAGTACTTC,CASSFIQGETQYF
TRBD1,TRBV5-1,TRBJ2-1,many,15,TGCGCCAGCAGCCCTAGGGGGCAACGCTACAATGAGCAGTTCTTC,CASSPRGQRYNEQFF
-,TRBV20-1,TRBJ1-1,-,12,TGCAGTGCTAGAGATGGGGCCTTGAAAGCTTTCTTT,CSARDGALKAFF
-,TRBV5-6,TRBJ1-4,once,14,TGTGCCAGCAGCTTACAGGGAAATAATGAAAAACTGCTTTTT,CASSLQGNNEKLLF
-,TRBV2,TRBJ2-5,many,14,TGTGCCAGCAGAGTCACGCACACCCAAGAGACCCAGTACTTC,CASRVTHTQETQYF
TRBD2,TRBV7-9,TRBJ2-3,-,17,TGTGCCAGCAGCTTAGAGCGACTAGCGGGGGGGGGGGATACGCAGTATTTT,CASSLERLAGGGDTQYF
-,TRBV6-6,TRBJ2-3,many,15,TGTGCCAGCAGGCCGATAGCGCAGAGCACAGATACGCAGTATTTT,CASRPIAQSTDTQYF
TRBD1,TRBV11-2,TRBJ2-4,-,16,TGTGCCAGCAGCACAATACCAAGAACGACAGGGTACATTCAGTACTTC,CASSTIPRTTGYIQYF
-,TRBV7-2,TRBJ2-3,many,14,TGTGCCAGCAGCTTGGGCCATAGCACAGATACGCAGTATTTT,CASSLGHSTDTQYF
-,TRBV18,TRBJ2-7,many,15,TGTGCCAGCTCACTGCTCCGGACAGAATCCTACGAGCAGTACTTC,CASSLLRTESYEQYF
TRBD1,TRBV7-9,TRBJ1-1,-,14,TGTGCCAGCAGCAAGAGACAGGGAGGCACTGAAGCTTTCTTT,CASSKRQGGTEAFF
-,TRBV10-2,TRBJ2-2,many,14,TGCGCCAGCAACCCGGGACGGCGCACCGGGGAGCTGTTTTTT,CASNPGRRTGELFF
TRBD1,TRBV29-1,TRBJ1-2,many,15,TGCAGCGTTACCGGGACAGGGGCCAGGAACTATGGCTACACCTTC,CSVTGTGARNYGYTF
-,TRBV28,TRBJ1-2,-,13,TGTGCCAGCAGCGTCCTACAAGACTATGGCTACACCTTC,CASSVLQDYGYTF
TRBD1,TRBV2,TRBJ1-5,many,16,TGTGCCAGCAGTAGACAGACAGGGGGCAACAATCAGCCCCAGCATTTT,CASSRQTGGNNQPQHF
-,TRBV19,TRBJ2-2,few,14,TGTGCCAGTAGTATACCGGGGATGGCCGGGGAGCTGTTTTTT,CASSIPGMAGELFF
-,TRBV20-1,TRBJ1-5,many,13,TGCAGTGCCCAAGCGGCAGCCAATCAGCCCCAGCATTTT,CSAQAAANQPQHF
TRBD2,TRBV20-1,TRBJ2-2,many,14,TGCAGTGCGATAGCGGGAGGGTCTACCGGGGAGCTGTTTTTT,CSAIAGGSTGELFF
-,TRBV20-1,TRBJ2-3,many,13,TGCAGTACGGAGGACAGTCCCACAGATACGCAGTATTTT,CSTEDSPTDTQYF
-,TRBV6-5,TRBJ2-7,many,14,TGTGCCAGCAGTGCCCGGACGGAGTCCTACGAGCAGTACTTC,CASSARTESYEQYF
TRBD1,TRBV7-9,TRBJ2-3,many,14,TGTGCCAGCAGCGGGACAGGGGTAACGGATACGCAGTATTTT,CASSGTGVTDTQYF
-,TRBV12-5,TRBJ1-2,many,14,TGTGCTAGTGGTTCGACAGCGACTAACTATGGCTACACCTTC,CASGSTATNYGYTF
TRBD1,TRBV20-1,TRBJ2-7,many,12,TGCAGTGCTAGTAGACAGGGGAGCGAGCAGTACTTC,CSASRQGSEQYF
-,TRBV9,TRBJ2-3,many,17,TGTGCCAGCAGCGTAGAGGCAGTGCGGGCAAGCACAGATACGCAGTATTTT,CASSVEAVRASTDTQYF